What follows describes a single T cell receptor (beta chain). As handled by the study authors: From reference gene primer amplification, estimates of nucleated cell counts were derived. TCRdb keeps only in-frame clones here, not all; method: immunoSEQ multiplex PCR. V and J calls and clone size are those listed in that table; D and trimming were worked out from the DNA. Seen here are 25,000 to 35,000 clones, about four fifths observed once, and the top ten hold about a third. The record originates from a study of blood T cell repertoires in COVID-19. Study as a whole: Acute and convalescent COVID-19 specimens originated in the United States, Italy and Spain. From T cells, B-cell-depleted T cells, or PBMCs came the material, which was cDNA or gDNA.

Germline CDR1 MNHEY, CDR2 SVGAGI. The CDR3 loop spans 13 amino acids. V lost 7 bases, J lost 2 bases, and 12 bases lay in between. The TCR originated in a man at least 80 years old with acute or convalescent COVID-19. Material for sequencing was peripheral blood. The J gene is TRBJ2-7, the V gene TRBV6-5; a possible D gene is TRBD2 (5 bases). In DNA, the CDR3 is TGTGCCAGCACCTTACTGGGAGCCTACGAGCAGTACTTC. Its protein product is CASTLLGAYEQYF.